This T cell receptor beta chain appears in the sequencing data of a study of PD-L1 blockade in urothelial cancer. Study context: Blood was analyzed 3 weeks (second dose) and 6 weeks after treatment start. Study conclusions and caveats: At the 3-week point, tumor-associated blood clones expanded more in durable-benefit patients.

CDR3 length equals 14 residues. Germline V gene sequence: CDR1 MDHEN, CDR2 SYDVKM. Trimming removed 3 bases at V and 0 bases at J, with 9 bases between. To note about this clone: The antigen remains undetermined.

Time point: pretreatment peripheral blood. Using immunoSEQ multiplex PCR, the repertoire was profiled, and TCRdb retains in-frame clones only, with some absent. The sample carries 60,000 or so clones, about 76% recorded once. Source: PBMCs, taken around atezolizumab (anti-PD-L1) treatment. The chain employs TRBV28 and TRBJ2-7; D is perhaps TRBD1 (5 bases). This TCR was sampled from a man aged 65 to 79 with urothelial cancer. DNA of the CDR3: TGTGCCAGCAGTTTCCAGGGTATCTCCTACGAGCAGTACTTC. It translates to CASSFQGISYEQYF.